These T cell receptor beta chains were read from a single sample in a study of radiation and T cells in renal cell carcinoma. Here immunoSEQ multiplex PCR was the method, and the copy in TCRdb shows in-frame clones only, minus some. The repertoire has about 100,000 clones, 80% to 90% of them found once; the top ten carry approximately 7.8%. Source: blood, taken from a patient whose treatment included radiotherapy and nephrectomy. The receptors were gathered from a man in his 60s with renal cell carcinoma. CDR3s include the opening cysteine and the closing phenylalanine or tryptophan. Each record gives: V gene, clone size, J gene, D gene, CDR3 protein, CDR3 DNA. A D gene is named only where the DNA matches it firmly. Size is omitted from some rows. Given values are once, few, many or a class for expanded clones.

TRBV28	once	TRBJ1-2	TRBD1	CASPGTGEGYTF	TGTGCCAGCCCCGGGACAGGGGAGGGTTACACCTTC
TRBV2	NA	TRBJ2-2	NA	CASLILQGAGELFF	TGTGCCAGCCTTATTCTCCAGGGCGCCGGGGAGCTGTTTTTT
TRBV18	NA	TRBJ2-1	NA	CASSLRGLGNEQFF	TGTGCCAGCTCACTGCGGGGTTTGGGCAATGAGCAGTTCTTC
TRBV18	once	TRBJ2-3	NA	CASSPSGIDTQYF	TGTGCCAGCTCACCATCAGGTATAGATACGCAGTATTTT
TRBV7-9	NA	TRBJ2-7	NA	CASSEGGFYEQYF	TGTGCCAGCAGCGAAGGAGGGTTCTACGAGCAGTACTTC
TRBV11-1	NA	TRBJ2-7	NA	CASSLAAQGAYEQYF	TGTGCCAGCAGCTTAGCAGCACAGGGAGCCTACGAGCAGTACTTC
TRBV29-1	NA	TRBJ1-5	TRBD1	CSVVWDRESNQPQHF	TGCAGCGTTGTGTGGGACAGGGAATCCAATCAGCCCCAGCATTTT
TRBV7-2	NA	TRBJ2-7	TRBD1	CASSDRTGIAYEQYF	TGTGCCAGCAGCGACCGGACAGGGATCGCATACGAGCAGTACTTC
TRBV27	once	TRBJ1-1	NA	CASSLSGGANTEAFF	TGTGCCAGCAGTTTATCGGGAGGGGCGAACACTGAAGCTTTCTTT
TRBV6-5	NA	TRBJ1-2	TRBD1	CASRPPGQQNHGYTF	TGTGCCAGCAGACCCCCGGGACAGCAGAACCATGGCTACACCTTC
TRBV6-1	few	TRBJ2-1	TRBD1	CASSGDSYNEQFF	TGTGCCAGCAGTGGGGACAGCTACAATGAGCAGTTCTTC
TRBV29-1	NA	TRBJ1-2	NA	CSVEPRTEDGYTF	TGCAGCGTTGAGCCTAGGACGGAAGATGGCTACACCTTC
TRBV28	once	TRBJ2-2	NA	CASSPSPAPRTGELFF	TGTGCCAGCAGTCCGTCCCCGGCCCCGAGAACCGGGGAGCTGTTTTTT
TRBV19	NA	TRBJ2-1	NA	CASSIDRYSSYNEQFF	TGTGCCAGTAGTATAGATCGATATAGCTCCTACAATGAGCAGTTCTTC
TRBV7-8	NA	TRBJ1-2	TRBD1	CASSQPRGRVGDYTF	TGTGCCAGCAGCCAACCCAGGGGGCGCGTAGGGGACTACACCTTC
TRBV6-5	NA	TRBJ2-1	TRBD2	CASSYGAGGREFF	TGTGCCAGCAGTTACGGAGCGGGAGGTCGGGAGTTCTTC
TRBV18	NA	TRBJ2-3	TRBD1	CASSRGTGEADTQYF	TGTGCCAGCTCACGAGGGACAGGGGAGGCAGATACGCAGTATTTT
TRBV6-5	NA	TRBJ1-1	TRBD1	CASSRDRRLETEAFF	TGTGCCAGCAGTCGGGACAGACGACTTGAGACTGAAGCTTTCTTT
TRBV6-1	NA	TRBJ1-2	TRBD1	CASSELDRGNYGYTF	TGTGCCAGCAGTGAACTGGACAGGGGTAACTATGGCTACACCTTC
TRBV5-1	few	TRBJ2-5	NA	CASSLAPPETQYF	TGCGCCAGCAGCTTGGCCCCTCCAGAGACCCAGTACTTC
TRBV29-1	NA	TRBJ1-2	NA	CSVEVGVYGYTF	TGCAGCGTTGAGGTGGGGGTTTATGGCTACACCTTC
TRBV7-9	NA	TRBJ1-2	NA	CASSSWTEGYTF	TGTGCCAGCAGCAGCTGGACAGAAGGCTACACCTTC
TRBV6-5	NA	TRBJ1-2	NA	CASSYGQTSYGYTF	TGTGCCAGCAGTTACGGTCAGACCTCTTATGGCTACACCTTC
TRBV6-5	NA	TRBJ2-7	NA	CASSRSTNSGLEQYF	TGTGCCAGCAGCCGCTCTACGAACTCGGGGCTCGAGCAGTACTTC
TRBV19	few	TRBJ2-3	TRBD2	CASSIRWREAQYF	TGTGCCAGTAGTATAAGGTGGCGGGAGGCGCAGTATTTT
TRBV6-5	many	TRBJ2-7	TRBD2	CASGLAGVYEQYF	TGTGCCAGCGGACTTGCGGGAGTCTACGAGCAGTACTTC
TRBV29-1	NA	TRBJ2-5	NA	CSVGQETQYF	TGCAGCGTTGGTCAAGAGACCCAGTACTTC
TRBV29-1	once	TRBJ2-1	NA	CSVEPSRLLSSYNEQFF	TGCAGCGTTGAACCCTCCCGACTCCTGAGCTCCTACAATGAGCAGTTCTTC
TRBV5-6	NA	TRBJ1-2	NA	CASSLWTYGYTF	TGTGCCAGCAGCCTGTGGACCTATGGCTACACCTTC
TRBV10-2	NA	TRBJ2-7	TRBD1	CASSLDRASYEQYF	TGCGCCAGCAGTCTGGACAGGGCTTCCTACGAGCAGTACTTC
TRBV19	NA	TRBJ2-7	TRBD1	CASSVQGAPLYEQYF	TGTGCCAGTAGTGTCCAGGGGGCTCCCCTCTACGAGCAGTACTTC
TRBV5-1	NA	TRBJ2-1	TRBD2	CASRREGFDEQFF	TGCGCCAGCAGACGGGAGGGCTTCGATGAGCAGTTCTTC
TRBV7-9	NA	TRBJ2-3	NA	CASTSRNLGTGDTQYF	TGTGCCAGCACCTCGAGGAACCTAGGCACGGGAGATACGCAGTATTTT
TRBV4-3	NA	TRBJ1-3	TRBD1	CASSQDPDRGLNTIYF	TGCGCCAGCAGCCAAGATCCGGACAGGGGGCTGAACACCATATATTTT
TRBV18	NA	TRBJ2-3	TRBD2	CASSFLAGASSTDTQYF	TGTGCCAGCTCGTTTCTAGCGGGAGCCTCTAGCACAGATACGCAGTATTTT
TRBV20-1	NA	TRBJ2-4	NA	CSAAGQGKYF	TGCAGTGCTGCGGGCCAGGGGAAGTACTTC
TRBV29-1	NA	TRBJ2-7	NA	CSVEDRDNTYEQYF	TGCAGCGTTGAAGATCGGGACAATACCTACGAGCAGTACTTC
TRBV19	NA	TRBJ1-6	TRBD1	CASSIRTGGGSPLHF	TGTGCCAGTAGCATTCGGACAGGGGGCGGTTCACCCCTCCACTTT
TRBV10-3	NA	TRBJ2-1	TRBD2	CAISEAASGRGYNEQFF	TGTGCCATCAGTGAGGCGGCTAGCGGGAGAGGGTACAATGAGCAGTTCTTC